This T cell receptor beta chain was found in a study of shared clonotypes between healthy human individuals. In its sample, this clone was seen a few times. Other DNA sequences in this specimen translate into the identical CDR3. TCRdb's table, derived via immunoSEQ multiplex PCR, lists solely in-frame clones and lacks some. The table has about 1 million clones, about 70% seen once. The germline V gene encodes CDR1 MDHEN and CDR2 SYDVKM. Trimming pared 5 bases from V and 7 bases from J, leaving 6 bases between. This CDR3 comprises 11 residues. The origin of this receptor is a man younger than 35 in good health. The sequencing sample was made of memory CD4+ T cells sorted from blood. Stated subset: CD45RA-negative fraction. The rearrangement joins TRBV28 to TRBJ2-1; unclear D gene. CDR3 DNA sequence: TGTGCCAGCAGTCTCCGAAATGAGCAGTTCTTC. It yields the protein CASSLRNEQFF.